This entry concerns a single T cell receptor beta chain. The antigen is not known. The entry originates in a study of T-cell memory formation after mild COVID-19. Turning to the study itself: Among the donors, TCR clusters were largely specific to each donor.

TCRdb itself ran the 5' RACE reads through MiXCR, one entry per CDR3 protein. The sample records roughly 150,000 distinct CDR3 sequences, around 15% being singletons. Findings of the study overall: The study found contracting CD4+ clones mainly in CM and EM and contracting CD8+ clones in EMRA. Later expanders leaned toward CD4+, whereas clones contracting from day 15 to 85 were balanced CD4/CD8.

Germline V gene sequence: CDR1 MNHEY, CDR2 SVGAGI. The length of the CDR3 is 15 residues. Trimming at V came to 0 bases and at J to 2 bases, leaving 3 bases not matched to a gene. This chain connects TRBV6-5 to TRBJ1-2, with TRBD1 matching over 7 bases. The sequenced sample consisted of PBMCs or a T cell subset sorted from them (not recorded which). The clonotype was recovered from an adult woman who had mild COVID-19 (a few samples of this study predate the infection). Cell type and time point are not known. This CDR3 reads CASSYSTTGNYGYTF. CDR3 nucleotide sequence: TGTGCCAGCAGTTACTCCACGACAGGGAACTATGGCTACACCTTC.